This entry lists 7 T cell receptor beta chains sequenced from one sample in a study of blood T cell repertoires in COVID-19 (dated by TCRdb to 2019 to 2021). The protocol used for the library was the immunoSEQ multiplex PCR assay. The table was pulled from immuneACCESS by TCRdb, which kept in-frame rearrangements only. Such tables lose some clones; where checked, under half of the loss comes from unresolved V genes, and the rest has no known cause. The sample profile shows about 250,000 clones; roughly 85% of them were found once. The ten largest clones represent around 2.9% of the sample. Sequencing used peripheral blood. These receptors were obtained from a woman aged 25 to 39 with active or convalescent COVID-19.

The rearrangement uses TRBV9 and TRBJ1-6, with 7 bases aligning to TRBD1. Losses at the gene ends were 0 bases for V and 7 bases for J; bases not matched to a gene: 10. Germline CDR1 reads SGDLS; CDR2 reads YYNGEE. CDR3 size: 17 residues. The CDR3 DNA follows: TGTGCCAGCAGCGTAGCCAGCCCGGGACAGCAGAATTCACCCCTCCACTTT. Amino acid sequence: CASSVASPGQQNSPLHF. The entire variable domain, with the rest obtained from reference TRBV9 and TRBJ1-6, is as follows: DSGVTQTPKHLITATGQRVTLRCSPRSGDLSVYWYQQSLDQGLQFLIQYYNGEERAKGNILERFSAQQFPDLHSELNLSSLELGDSALYFCASSVASPGQQNSPLHFGNGTRLTVT.

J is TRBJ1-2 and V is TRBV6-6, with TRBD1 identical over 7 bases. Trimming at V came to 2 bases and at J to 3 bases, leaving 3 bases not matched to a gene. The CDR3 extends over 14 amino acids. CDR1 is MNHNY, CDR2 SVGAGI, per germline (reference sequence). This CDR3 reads CASSYRTGDYGYTF. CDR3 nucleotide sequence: TGTGCCAGCAGTTACCGCACAGGGGACTATGGCTACACCTTC.

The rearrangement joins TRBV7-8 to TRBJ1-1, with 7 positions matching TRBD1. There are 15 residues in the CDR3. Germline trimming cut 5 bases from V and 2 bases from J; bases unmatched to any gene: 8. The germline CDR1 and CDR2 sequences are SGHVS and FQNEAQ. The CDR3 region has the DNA TGTGCCAGCAGCCCTCGGGACAGACCTAACACTGAAGCTTTCTTT. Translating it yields CASSPRDRPNTEAFF. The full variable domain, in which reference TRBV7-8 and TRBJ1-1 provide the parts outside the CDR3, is GAGVSQSPRYKVAKRGQDVALRCDPISGHVSLFWYQQALGQGPEFLTYFQNEAQLDKSGLPSDRFFAERPEGSVSTLKIQRTQQEDSAVYLCASSPRDRPNTEAFFGQGTRLTVV.

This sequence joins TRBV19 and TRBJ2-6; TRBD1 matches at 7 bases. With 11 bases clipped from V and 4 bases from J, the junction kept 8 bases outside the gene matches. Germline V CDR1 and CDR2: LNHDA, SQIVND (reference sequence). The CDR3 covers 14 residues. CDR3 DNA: TGTGCCTCTAAAGACAGGGTAGGGGCCAACGTCCTGACTTTC. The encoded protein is CASKDRVGANVLTF.

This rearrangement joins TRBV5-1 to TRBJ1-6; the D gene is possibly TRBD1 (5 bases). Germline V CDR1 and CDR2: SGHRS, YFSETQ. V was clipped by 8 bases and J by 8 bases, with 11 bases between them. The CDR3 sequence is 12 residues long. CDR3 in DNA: TGCGCCAGTAAAGTAGGGGATTCACCCCTCCACTTT. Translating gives CASKVGDSPLHF.

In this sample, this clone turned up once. CDR3 amino acids: CASGGANSNQPQHF. In DNA form, the CDR3 reads TGTGCCAGCGGGGGGGCTAACAGCAATCAGCCCCAGCATTTT. The V call is TRBV6-5, the J call TRBJ1-5, with D tentatively TRBD1 (6 bases). V lost 8 bases to trimming and J lost 1 base, with 12 bases between them. The CDR3 sequence is 14 residues long. The germline CDR1 and CDR2 sequences are MNHEY and SVGAGI.

The CDR3 DNA is TGTGCCAGCAGCCCTGGGACAGGGGCCTCCGAGGAAGCTTTCTTT. This codes for CASSPGTGASEEAFF. The J gene is TRBJ1-1, the V gene TRBV7-9, with 10 bases lining up with TRBD1. V trimming: 5 bases; J trimming: 8 bases; junction bases outside the gene matches: 11. CDR3 length equals 15 residues. CDR1 and CDR2 (germline): SEHNR, FQNEAQ (reference sequence). The full variable domain, completed using reference TRBV7-9 and TRBJ1-1, is DTGVSQNPRHKITKRGQNVTFRCDPISEHNRLYWYRQTLGQGPEFLTYFQNEAQLEKSRLLSDRFSAERPKGSFSTLEIQRTEQGDSAMYLCASSPGTGASEEAFFGQGTRLTVV.